These T cell receptor beta chains were read from a single sample in a study of CD8 T cells in ankylosing spondylitis. MiXCR, applied by TCRdb to the 5' RACE reads, yields one record per CDR3 protein. Among around 490,000 distinct CDR3 sequences, under 5.5% were seen once, and the ten largest hold around 3.5%. Sequenced material: blood, either unsorted or a sorted T cell fraction (not recorded which). The receptors were sampled from a male donor with ankylosing spondylitis. Both conserved end residues are part of each CDR3. The order of the fields is J gene, D gene, clone size, V gene, CDR3 DNA, CDR3 protein. The D gene is left open where the match is weak. Not every row has a clone size; where given, it reads once, few, many or a size class.

j_gene: TRBJ2-1; d_gene: -; abundance: few; v_gene: TRBV5-1; CDR3nt: TGCGCCAGCAACAGGGGAGGCCCCGCCTCCTACAATGAGCAGTTCTTC; CDR3aa: CASNRGGPASYNEQFF
j_gene: TRBJ1-1; d_gene: -; abundance: many; v_gene: TRBV3-1; CDR3nt: TGTGCCAGCAGCCAGCGTGGAGGGGAGGTAGCTTTCTTT; CDR3aa: CASSQRGGEVAFF
j_gene: TRBJ1-1; d_gene: -; abundance: many; v_gene: TRBV15; CDR3nt: TGTGCCACCAGCAGAGATAAGCTACAGGGCACTGAAGCTTTCTTT; CDR3aa: CATSRDKLQGTEAFF
j_gene: TRBJ2-7; d_gene: -; abundance: many; v_gene: TRBV27; CDR3nt: TGTGCCAGCAGTTCTCCCAGATACTACGAGCAGTACTTC; CDR3aa: CASSSPRYYEQYF
j_gene: TRBJ1-1; d_gene: -; abundance: -; v_gene: TRBV19; CDR3nt: TGTGCCAGTAGTATAGATTTCAACACTGAAGCTTTCTTT; CDR3aa: CASSIDFNTEAFF
j_gene: TRBJ1-5; d_gene: -; abundance: -; v_gene: TRBV28; CDR3nt: TGTGCCAGCACTCGGTGGGAAGGGGTCAATCAGCCCCAGCATTTT; CDR3aa: CASTRWEGVNQPQHF
j_gene: TRBJ1-4; d_gene: -; abundance: many; v_gene: TRBV7-2; CDR3nt: TGTGCCAGCAGCTTTGGGGCGGGGGAAAAACTGTTTTTT; CDR3aa: CASSFGAGEKLFF
j_gene: TRBJ1-6; d_gene: TRBD1; abundance: -; v_gene: TRBV20-1; CDR3nt: TGCAGTGCTACAGACTACCGGGACAGGGTTCGCTCACCCCTCCACTTT; CDR3aa: CSATDYRDRVRSPLHF
j_gene: TRBJ2-1; d_gene: -; abundance: -; v_gene: TRBV24-1; CDR3nt: TGTGCCACCAGTGATTTGCCTCCCTACAATGAGCAGTTCTTC; CDR3aa: CATSDLPPYNEQFF
j_gene: TRBJ1-5; d_gene: -; abundance: -; v_gene: TRBV4-3; CDR3nt: TGCGCCAGCAGCCAAGCGATCGGAACGGGCAATCAGCCCCAGCATTTT; CDR3aa: CASSQAIGTGNQPQHF
j_gene: TRBJ1-1; d_gene: -; abundance: few; v_gene: TRBV6-2/TRBV6-3; CDR3nt: TGTGCCAGCAGTCTCCGGGACACCTTGAACACTGAAGCTTTCTTT; CDR3aa: CASSLRDTLNTEAFF
j_gene: TRBJ1-2; d_gene: TRBD1; abundance: many; v_gene: TRBV27; CDR3nt: TGTGCCAGCAGTTTACTGCCAGGGGGGCATGGCTACACCTTC; CDR3aa: CASSLLPGGHGYTF
j_gene: TRBJ2-3; d_gene: -; abundance: few; v_gene: TRBV4-1; CDR3nt: TGCGCCAGCAGCAGCAGGGGTCGTCTTGGCACAGATACGCAGTATTTT; CDR3aa: CASSSRGRLGTDTQYF
j_gene: TRBJ1-6; d_gene: -; abundance: many; v_gene: TRBV12-3/TRBV12-4; CDR3nt: TGTGCCAGCAGTTTAATACAGGGTGAATCACCCCTCCACTTT; CDR3aa: CASSLIQGESPLHF
j_gene: TRBJ2-5; d_gene: -; abundance: many; v_gene: TRBV7-9; CDR3nt: TGTGCCAGCAGCCAGCGGACCCAAGAGACCCAGTACTTC; CDR3aa: CASSQRTQETQYF
j_gene: TRBJ1-2; d_gene: -; abundance: many; v_gene: TRBV4-2; CDR3nt: TGTGCCAGCAGCCAAGGACAGCCCCATGGCTACACCTTC; CDR3aa: CASSQGQPHGYTF
j_gene: TRBJ2-4; d_gene: TRBD1; abundance: many; v_gene: TRBV7-9; CDR3nt: TGTGCCAGCAGATCCGGGACAGGGGGTGCCAAAAACATTCAGTACTTC; CDR3aa: CASRSGTGGAKNIQYF
j_gene: TRBJ2-5; d_gene: TRBD2; abundance: many; v_gene: TRBV7-2; CDR3nt: TGTGCCAGCAGCTTGACGGGAGGGCCAGTAGAGACCCAGTACTTC; CDR3aa: CASSLTGGPVETQYF
j_gene: TRBJ2-1; d_gene: -; abundance: many; v_gene: TRBV15; CDR3nt: TGTGCCACCAGCAGAGTCGGTTTGGGGGAGGCTGAGCAGTTCTTC; CDR3aa: CATSRVGLGEAEQFF
j_gene: TRBJ1-1; d_gene: -; abundance: many; v_gene: TRBV4-1; CDR3nt: TGCGCCAGCAGCCAAGAATCCCAAACGGGGAACACTGAAGCTTTCTTT; CDR3aa: CASSQESQTGNTEAFF
j_gene: TRBJ1-5; d_gene: -; abundance: many; v_gene: TRBV29-1; CDR3nt: TGCAGCGTTGGAGCCACCGGCAATCAGCCCCAGCATTTT; CDR3aa: CSVGATGNQPQHF
j_gene: TRBJ1-6; d_gene: -; abundance: many; v_gene: TRBV20-1; CDR3nt: TGCAGTGCTAGGTCCCCGCTCAGGGAGACTTCACCCCTCCACTTT; CDR3aa: CSARSPLRETSPLHF
j_gene: TRBJ2-7; d_gene: TRBD2; abundance: many; v_gene: TRBV7-2; CDR3nt: TGTGCCAGCAGCACCCGACTAGCGGGACCCTCGGAGCAGTACTTC; CDR3aa: CASSTRLAGPSEQYF
j_gene: TRBJ1-1; d_gene: TRBD1; abundance: many; v_gene: TRBV5-1; CDR3nt: TGCGCCAGCAGGCCAAATACAGGGGGCCTTCCTGAAGCTTTCTTT; CDR3aa: CASRPNTGGLPEAFF
j_gene: TRBJ1-6; d_gene: -; abundance: -; v_gene: TRBV2; CDR3nt: TGTACCAGCTGTTTTATGAGACAACTTCTGAGCTCCTATAATTCACCCCTCCACTTT; CDR3aa: CTSCFMRQLLSSYNSPLHF
j_gene: TRBJ2-1; d_gene: TRBD2; abundance: many; v_gene: TRBV29-1; CDR3nt: TGCAGCGTTGAAGGAACTAGCGGGAGGACGTCGGTCTTC; CDR3aa: CSVEGTSGRTSVF
j_gene: TRBJ2-7; d_gene: -; abundance: many; v_gene: TRBV7-9; CDR3nt: TGTGCCAGCAGCGCCGGGAAGGGTTTCAGCTCCTACGAGCAGTACTTC; CDR3aa: CASSAGKGFSSYEQYF
j_gene: TRBJ1-5; d_gene: -; abundance: many; v_gene: TRBV27; CDR3nt: TGTGCCAGCAGTTTATTGGGGAGGGAGAGCAATCAGCCCCAGCATTTT; CDR3aa: CASSLLGRESNQPQHF
j_gene: TRBJ2-7; d_gene: -; abundance: many; v_gene: TRBV29-1; CDR3nt: TGCAGCGTAGATTGGGGAGACGGGGCCGGCCGCGAGCAGTACTTC; CDR3aa: CSVDWGDGAGREQYF
j_gene: TRBJ2-7; d_gene: TRBD2; abundance: many; v_gene: TRBV4-1; CDR3nt: TGCGCCAGCAGCCAAGATAGAACTAGCGGTCACAACGAGCAGTACTTC; CDR3aa: CASSQDRTSGHNEQYF
j_gene: TRBJ2-2; d_gene: -; abundance: many; v_gene: TRBV5-1; CDR3nt: TGCGCCAGCAGCTTGTATATTCCCACCGGGGAGCTGTTTTTT; CDR3aa: CASSLYIPTGELFF
j_gene: TRBJ1-1; d_gene: -; abundance: many; v_gene: TRBV20-1; CDR3nt: TGCAGTGCCGACCGGGGCGAAGCTTTCTTT; CDR3aa: CSADRGEAFF
j_gene: TRBJ2-1; d_gene: -; abundance: many; v_gene: TRBV9; CDR3nt: TGTGCCAGCAGCTCAGCTCGGGTTACCTACAATGAGCAGTTCTTC; CDR3aa: CASSSARVTYNEQFF
j_gene: TRBJ2-1; d_gene: TRBD1; abundance: many; v_gene: TRBV20-1; CDR3nt: TGCAGTGCTACCTACAGGGGGCTTGGGTACAATGAGCAGTTCTTC; CDR3aa: CSATYRGLGYNEQFF
j_gene: TRBJ2-1; d_gene: -; abundance: few; v_gene: TRBV3-1; CDR3nt: TGTGCCAGCAGCCAAGGCCGGGGGAGAGGGGAGCAGTTCTTC; CDR3aa: CASSQGRGRGEQFF
j_gene: TRBJ2-7; d_gene: -; abundance: many; v_gene: TRBV7-2; CDR3nt: TGTGCCAGCAGCACCCCCGACACCTACGAGCAGTACTTC; CDR3aa: CASSTPDTYEQYF
j_gene: TRBJ2-7; d_gene: TRBD1; abundance: few; v_gene: TRBV15; CDR3nt: TGTGCCACCAGCAGAGATTACGGACAGGCGGCCGAGCAGTACTTC; CDR3aa: CATSRDYGQAAEQYF
j_gene: TRBJ1-6; d_gene: -; abundance: few; v_gene: TRBV20-1; CDR3nt: TGCAGTGCGAGGCTTCCCGGGCACTATAATTCACCCCTCCACTTT; CDR3aa: CSARLPGHYNSPLHF
j_gene: TRBJ1-2; d_gene: -; abundance: many; v_gene: TRBV9; CDR3nt: TGTGCCAGCAGCGTAGGGGATGGACCGGCCTACACCTTC; CDR3aa: CASSVGDGPAYTF
j_gene: TRBJ2-1; d_gene: TRBD2; abundance: many; v_gene: TRBV5-1; CDR3nt: TGCGCCAGCAGCTTGGCCAGCGGGGGATGGAATGAGCAGTTCTTC; CDR3aa: CASSLASGGWNEQFF
j_gene: TRBJ1-4; d_gene: -; abundance: -; v_gene: TRBV28; CDR3nt: TGTGCCAGCAGCCTACTGAAATTTCCCCGGGACAAAAATGAAAAACTGTTTTTT; CDR3aa: CASSLLKFPRDKNEKLFF
j_gene: TRBJ2-7; d_gene: -; abundance: few; v_gene: TRBV7-2; CDR3nt: TGTGCCAGCAGCCCAGGGTACCCCCCTTGGGAGCAGTACTTC; CDR3aa: CASSPGYPPWEQYF
j_gene: TRBJ2-3; d_gene: -; abundance: many; v_gene: TRBV7-9; CDR3nt: TGTGCCAGCACCACCTTGTTCGGCACAGATACGCAGTATTTT; CDR3aa: CASTTLFGTDTQYF
j_gene: TRBJ1-2; d_gene: -; abundance: -; v_gene: TRBV14; CDR3nt: TGTGCCAGCAGCCAAGATCCGGGGATTGGGCCCTTTATCCCCTTAATCTATGGCTACACCTTC; CDR3aa: CASSQDPGIGPFIPLIYGYTF
j_gene: TRBJ1-1; d_gene: TRBD1; abundance: many; v_gene: TRBV7-9; CDR3nt: TGTGCCAGCAGCCTTGAATCGGGACAGAAACGATTT; CDR3aa: CASSLESGQKRF
j_gene: TRBJ2-6; d_gene: TRBD1; abundance: many; v_gene: TRBV7-2; CDR3nt: TGTGCCAGCAGCTGGACAGGGACCCCAGGGGCCAACGTCCTGACTTTC; CDR3aa: CASSWTGTPGANVLTF
j_gene: TRBJ2-5; d_gene: TRBD2; abundance: many; v_gene: TRBV6-2/TRBV6-3; CDR3nt: TGTGCCAGCAGCCCGGGACTAGCGGGCCTCCAAGAGACCCAGTACTTC; CDR3aa: CASSPGLAGLQETQYF
j_gene: TRBJ1-1; d_gene: -; abundance: many; v_gene: TRBV28; CDR3nt: TGTGCCAGCCGAGAAACATGGAACACTGAAGCTTTCTTT; CDR3aa: CASRETWNTEAFF
j_gene: TRBJ2-3; d_gene: TRBD1; abundance: few; v_gene: TRBV29-1; CDR3nt: TGCAGCGTTGTTGCAGGGGGCTTCACAGATACGCAGTATTTT; CDR3aa: CSVVAGGFTDTQYF
j_gene: TRBJ2-1; d_gene: -; abundance: many; v_gene: TRBV7-8; CDR3nt: TGTGCCAGCAGCTTGAAGTCCTTTGGGGAGCAGTTCTTC; CDR3aa: CASSLKSFGEQFF
j_gene: TRBJ1-4; d_gene: -; abundance: many; v_gene: TRBV20-1; CDR3nt: TGCAGTGCTAGGGACAGACCTAATGAAAAACTGTTTTTT; CDR3aa: CSARDRPNEKLFF
j_gene: TRBJ2-3; d_gene: TRBD2; abundance: many; v_gene: TRBV20-1; CDR3nt: TGCAGTGCTCCTCCTAGCGGGAGATGGGATACGCAGTATTTT; CDR3aa: CSAPPSGRWDTQYF
j_gene: TRBJ2-7; d_gene: TRBD2; abundance: few; v_gene: TRBV20-1; CDR3nt: TGCAGTGCTAGAGATTTCAGCGGGGGCTCCTACGAGCAGTACTTC; CDR3aa: CSARDFSGGSYEQYF